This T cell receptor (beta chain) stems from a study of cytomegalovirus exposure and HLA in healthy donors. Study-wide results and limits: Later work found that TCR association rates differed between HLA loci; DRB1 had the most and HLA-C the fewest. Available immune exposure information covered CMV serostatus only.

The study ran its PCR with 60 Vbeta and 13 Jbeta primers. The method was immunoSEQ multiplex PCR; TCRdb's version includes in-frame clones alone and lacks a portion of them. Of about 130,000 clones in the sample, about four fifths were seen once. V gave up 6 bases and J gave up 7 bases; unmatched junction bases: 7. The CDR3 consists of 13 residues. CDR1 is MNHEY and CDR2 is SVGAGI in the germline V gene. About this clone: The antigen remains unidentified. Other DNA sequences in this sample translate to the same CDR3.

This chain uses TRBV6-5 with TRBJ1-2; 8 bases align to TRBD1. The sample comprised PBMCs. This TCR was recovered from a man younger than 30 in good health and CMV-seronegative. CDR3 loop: CASSLQGDGGYTF. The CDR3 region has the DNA TGTGCCAGCAGCTTACAGGGGGACGGTGGCTACACCTTC.